This T cell receptor beta chain was found in a study of vaccination and CD4 T cells after COVID-19. The overall study: The authors exposed cells to overlapping spike peptides derived from SARS-CoV-2, HCoV-NL63, HCoV-OC43 and HCoV-229E.

On this clonotype: Its antigen is still unknown.

At the Johns Hopkins FTIC core, DNA taken from cultured CD4+ T cells was sequenced by way of the Oncomine TCR Beta short-read assay. TCRdb independently ran MiXCR on the PCR reads; one entry per CDR3 protein. The top ten hold roughly 2.9% of the sample, which has some 20,000 distinct CDR3 sequences, roughly 40% seen once. Germline loops: CDR1 DFQATT, CDR2 SNEGSKA (reference sequence). The CDR3 covers 15 residues. Unmatched junction bases numbered 3, after V lost 1 base and J lost 0 bases. The treatment denotes: approximately nine-day PBMC culture with coronavirus spike peptide pools or control peptides (ViraFEST assay).

This chain uses TRBV20-1 with TRBJ1-3; 7 bases match TRBD1. The specimen was CD4+ T cells from blood, cultured in vitro, collected after SARS-CoV-2 vaccination. The TCR sequence derives from a human donor who had recovered from COVID-19. The CDR3 region is CSARGDRLSGNTIYF. The CDR3, as DNA: TGCAGTGCTAGAGGGGACAGACTCTCTGGAAACACCATATATTTT.